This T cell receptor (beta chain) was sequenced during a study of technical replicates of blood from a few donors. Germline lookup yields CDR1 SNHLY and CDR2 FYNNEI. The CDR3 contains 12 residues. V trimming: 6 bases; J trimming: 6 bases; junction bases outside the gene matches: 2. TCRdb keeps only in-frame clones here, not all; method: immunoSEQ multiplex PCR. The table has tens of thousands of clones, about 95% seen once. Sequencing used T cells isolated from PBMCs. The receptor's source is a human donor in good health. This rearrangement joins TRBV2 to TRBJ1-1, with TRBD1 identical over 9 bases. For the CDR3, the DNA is TGTGCCAGCAGGGACAGGGGACCTGAAGCTTTCTTT. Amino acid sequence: CASRDRGPEAFF.